A single sample gave rise to the 26 T cell receptor beta chains below, sequenced in a study of PD-1 blockade in classical Hodgkin lymphoma. Time point denoted: cycle 4 day 1 (C4D1), after six to seven weeks of nivolumab. With no exception, relapse followed autologous stem cell transplantation in all patients, and brentuximab vedotin exposure varied. Generated by immunoSEQ multiplex PCR, the TCRdb table keeps only in-frame clones and is missing some. Of about 9,000 clones listed, 87% were seen once; the top ten hold 20% to 25%. Sequenced here: peripheral blood mononuclear cells (PBMCs), sampled before the fourth cycle of nivolumab. The receptor source for this set is a human donor with classical Hodgkin lymphoma.

CDR3 sequence reads: CATSRDLQLYGYTF. In nucleotides, the CDR3 is TGTGCCACCAGCAGAGATCTTCAGCTCTATGGCTACACCTTC. The chain combines TRBV15 with TRBJ1-2; D not certain. The CDR3 has 14 amino acids. Trimming removed 0 bases at V and 4 bases at J, with 9 bases between. The germline V gene encodes CDR1 LNHNV and CDR2 YYDKDF (reference sequence). Supplemented by reference TRBV15 and TRBJ1-2, the full variable domain reads DAMVIQNPRYQVTQFGKPVTLSCSQTLNHNVMYWYQQKSSQAPKLLFHYYDKDFNNEADTPDNFQSRRPNTSFCFLDIRSPGLGDTAMYLCATSRDLQLYGYTFGSGTRLTVV.

The chain combines TRBV19 with TRBJ1-1; D gene ambiguous. This CDR3 contains 12 residues. The V gene lost 10 bases and the J gene lost 1 base, with 10 bases spanning the gap. The germline CDR1 and CDR2 sequences are LNHDA and SQIVND (reference sequence). The CDR3 bases are TGTGCCACCCGACCAGGGAACACTGAAGCTTTCTTT. Translation gives CATRPGNTEAFF.

V gene TRBV2 combines with J gene TRBJ2-7, with 8 bases aligning to TRBD1. The CDR3 extends over 15 amino acids. V lost 2 bases to trimming and J lost 5 bases; unmatched junction nucleotides: 8. Germline lookup yields CDR1 SNHLY and CDR2 FYNNEI. As DNA, the CDR3 is TGTGCCAGCAGTGAAAGCAGGGGGCCGAGGCACGAGCAGTACTTC. This codes for CASSESRGPRHEQYF.

This clone came up once. The identical CDR3 is also encoded by other nucleotide sequences in the sample. The chain couples TRBV5-1 to TRBJ1-5; D is ambiguous. Per germline, CDR1 SGHRS and CDR2 YFSETQ. V was pared by 0 bases and J by 4 bases, with 5 bases between. The CDR3 length is 13 residues. CDR3 in DNA: TGCGCCAGCAGCTTGGGAGCTAATCAGCCCCAGCATTTT. This encodes CASSLGANQPQHF.

V gene TRBV18 combines with J gene TRBJ2-7; D gene ambiguous. Per the germline V gene, CDR1 is KGHSH and CDR2 is LQKENI. V was clipped by 3 bases and J by 0 bases, with 15 bases between them. The CDR3 extends over 16 amino acids. In DNA form, the CDR3 reads TGTGCCAGCTCACCCATCGCGGAGTCCATCTCCTACGAGCAGTACTTC. This translates into CASSPIAESISYEQYF.

As concerns this clone: Mismatch with germline at one junction end may stem from a read error. The V call is TRBV5-1, the J call TRBJ2-1; tentatively, D is TRBD2 (5 bases). The CDR3 loop spans 11 amino acids. In germline, CDR1 is SGHRS, CDR2 YFSETQ. CDR3 DNA sequence: TGCGCCAGCAGCTTGGATAGAGGGCTGGTCTTC. Its translation is CASSLDRGLVF.

The V gene is TRBV13, the J gene TRBJ2-7; D not resolved. The CDR3 covers 15 residues. Trimming pared 1 base from V and 0 bases from J, leaving 10 bases between. Germline assignment: CDR1 PRHDT and CDR2 FYEKMQ (reference sequence). The CDR3 here is CASSLAAYSSYEQYF. CDR3 DNA sequence: TGTGCCAGCAGCTTAGCGGCGTACAGCTCCTACGAGCAGTACTTC.

Here the CDR3 DNA reads TGCGCCAGCAGCCACCTACAGGGAGGCTCCTACGAGCAGTACTTC. Translation: CASSHLQGGSYEQYF. The chain links TRBV4-1 to TRBJ2-7; D may match TRBD1 or TRBD2 (6 bases each). The V and J ends lost 3 bases and 0 bases respectively, with 12 bases between them. Germline lookup yields CDR1 MGHRA and CDR2 YSYEKL. The CDR3 spans 15 residues.

The V and J genes are TRBV5-1 and TRBJ2-3; D unresolved. Germline V gene sequence: CDR1 SGHRS, CDR2 YFSETQ. The CDR3 extends over 15 amino acids. Deletions cut 3 bases from V and 3 bases from J, with 14 bases between. CDR3 sequence reads: CASSSDLGRTDTQYF. CDR3 DNA: TGCGCCAGCAGCTCGGACCTCGGCAGAACAGATACGCAGTATTTT.

This clone showed up just once. This chain links TRBV19 with TRBJ2-3, with 11 bases aligning to TRBD2. The CDR3 consists of 16 residues. Germline V gene lookup returns CDR1 LNHDA and CDR2 SQIVND (reference sequence). The J segment lost 3 bases and the V segment lost 4 bases, leaving 6 bases of the junction unmatched. Here the CDR3 DNA reads TGTGCCAGTAGTAAAGGGACTAGCGGAAGAACAGATACGCAGTATTTT. Encoded protein: CASSKGTSGRTDTQYF.

The V call is TRBV19, the J call TRBJ1-1, with TRBD1 matching over 8 bases. Germline trimming cut 6 bases from V and 4 bases from J; bases unmatched to any gene: 7. Per the germline V gene, CDR1 is LNHDA and CDR2 is SQIVND (reference sequence). The CDR3 has 14 residues. The chain's CDR3 is CASRQTGAFTEAFF. In nucleotides, the CDR3 is TGTGCCAGTAGGCAGACAGGGGCATTCACTGAAGCTTTCTTT.

The V gene is TRBV4-3, the J gene TRBJ2-6; D uncertain. This CDR3 contains 17 residues. The germline gives CDR1 LGHNA, CDR2 YSLEER. The V end lost 0 bases, the J end lost 0 bases, and 9 bases lay between the germline ends. CDR3 loop: CASSQEPLISGANVLTF. In nucleotides, the CDR3 is TGCGCCAGCAGCCAAGAACCCCTGATCTCTGGGGCCAACGTCCTGACTTTC.

The chain links TRBV28 to TRBJ1-2; D uncertain. Trimming pared 3 bases from V and 2 bases from J, leaving 4 bases between. Looked up from germline, CDR1 is MDHEN and CDR2 is SYDVKM. CDR3 length equals 12 residues. This chain's CDR3 is CASSFPNYGYTF. Here the CDR3 DNA reads TGTGCCAGCAGTTTCCCGAACTATGGCTACACCTTC.

The rearrangement links TRBV2 to TRBJ1-5, with 9 nucleotides matching TRBD1. This CDR3 comprises 17 residues. Germline CDR1 reads SNHLY; CDR2 reads FYNNEI. After removal of 6 bases from V and 0 bases from J, the junction contained 9 bases not matched to a gene. The CDR3 protein is CASSVPTGGNSNQPQHF. The CDR3 DNA is TGTGCCAGCAGCGTTCCGACAGGGGGGAATAGCAATCAGCCCCAGCATTTT.

V and J are TRBV5-8 and TRBJ2-3, with 11 bases fitting TRBD2. The CDR3 consists of 17 residues. With V trimmed by 0 bases and J by 5 bases, 8 bases remained unmatched. CDR1 is SGHTS, CDR2 YDEGEE, per germline. CDR3 sequence: CASSLGLAGQGGDTQYF. In nucleotides, the CDR3 is TGTGCCAGCAGCTTGGGACTAGCGGGGCAGGGAGGAGATACGCAGTATTTT.

CDR3: CASSFFDTQYF. CDR3 nucleotides: TGTGCCAGCAGTTTTTTTGATACGCAGTATTTT. J is TRBJ2-3 and V is TRBV27; D gene uncertain. CDR3 length: 11 amino acids. In germline, CDR1 is MNHEY, CDR2 SMNVEV (reference sequence). V shed 3 bases and J shed 6 bases, with 4 bases lying between them.

V usage is TRBV5-1 and J usage is TRBJ1-4; 9 bases map to TRBD1. Germline V CDR1 and CDR2: SGHRS, YFSETQ. Germline trimming cut 5 bases from V and 8 bases from J; bases unmatched to any gene: 4. The length of the CDR3 is 13 residues. The CDR3 DNA is TGCGCCAGCAGGGGACAGGGTGGCGAAAAACTGTTTTTT. Its protein product is CASRGQGGEKLFF.

The CDR3 spells CASSQEGTGGYEQYF. In nucleotides, the CDR3 is TGCGCCAGCAGCCAAGAGGGAACAGGGGGCTACGAGCAGTACTTC. The chain carries TRBV4-3 and TRBJ2-7, with TRBD1 matching over 8 bases. Looked up from germline, CDR1 is LGHNA and CDR2 is YSLEER. The CDR3 is made up of 15 amino acids. Trimming took 0 bases from V and 3 from J; bases not matched to a gene: 4.

This chain links TRBV14 with TRBJ1-2; 7 bases fit TRBD1. The V gene end was trimmed by 8 bases and the J gene end by 7 bases; junction bases not matched to a gene: 10. The CDR3 contains 13 residues. Germline CDR1 SGHDN, CDR2 FVKESK. CDR3: CASSRGTDFGYTF. The CDR3, as DNA: TGTGCCAGCTCGCGTGGGACAGATTTTGGCTACACCTTC.

This clone showed up just a few times. The V call is TRBV28, the J call TRBJ1-6, with D hard to call. There are 14 residues in the CDR3. V lost 4 bases to trimming and J lost 5 bases, with 9 bases between them. The V gene's germline CDR1 is MDHEN and CDR2 SYDVKM. CDR3 bases: TGTGCCAGCAGTTCTACACGGAATAATTCACCCCTCCACTTT. Amino acid sequence: CASSSTRNNSPLHF.

This chain joins TRBV19 and TRBJ2-7; tentative D call: TRBD2 (5 bases). Trimming removed 3 bases from V and 3 bases from J, with 9 bases in between. CDR1 is LNHDA and CDR2 is SQIVND in the germline V gene (reference sequence). This CDR3 comprises 13 residues. The CDR3 nucleotides read TGTGCCAGTAGTATGGGCACTAGCTACGAGCAGTACTTC. Translated: CASSMGTSYEQYF.

The CDR3 here is CASSLVGGYGYTF. The CDR3 DNA is TGTGCCAGCAGCTTGGTTGGTGGCTATGGCTACACCTTC. J is TRBJ1-2 and V is TRBV5-4; D is unresolved. Deletions cut 0 bases from V and 4 bases from J, with 7 bases between. CDR3 size: 13 residues. Germline V gene sequence: CDR1 SGHNT, CDR2 YYREEE (reference sequence). The whole variable domain, filled in from reference TRBV5-4 and TRBJ1-2, reads ETGVTQSPTHLIKTRGQQVTLRCSSQSGHNTVSWYQQALGQGPQFIFQYYREEENGRGNFPPRFSGLQFPNYSSELNVNALELDDSALYLCASSLVGGYGYTFGSGTRLTVV.

This chain connects TRBV7-9 to TRBJ2-1; 8 nucleotides agree with TRBD2. Germline V gene lookup returns CDR1 SEHNR and CDR2 FQNEAQ (reference sequence). This CDR3 spans 14 amino acids. The V gene end was trimmed by 3 bases and the J gene end by 6 bases; junction bases not matched to a gene: 4. CDR3 bases: TGTGCCAGCAGCTTTACGGGGGGGCCCAATGAGCAGTTCTTC. As protein: CASSFTGGPNEQFF.

The V and J genes are TRBV5-4 and TRBJ2-7, with D tentatively TRBD1 or TRBD2 (5 bases each). Trimming removed 4 bases from V and 6 bases from J, with 11 bases in between. The CDR3 totals 12 residues. The germline gives CDR1 SGHNT, CDR2 YYREEE (reference sequence). The DNA for the CDR3 is TGTGCCAGCAGCCAAGAGAGGGGCGAGCAGTACTTC. It yields the protein CASSQERGEQYF. Combining the CDR3 with reference TRBV5-4 and TRBJ2-7 gives the whole variable domain ETGVTQSPTHLIKTRGQQVTLRCSSQSGHNTVSWYQQALGQGPQFIFQYYREEENGRGNFPPRFSGLQFPNYSSELNVNALELDDSALYLCASSQERGEQYFGPGTRLTVT.

The chain carries TRBV29-1 and TRBJ1-2; the D is unclear. Germline lookup yields CDR1 SQVTM and CDR2 ANQGSEA. The CDR3 loop spans 13 amino acids. V dropped 6 bases and J dropped 4 bases, with 15 bases sitting between them. CDR3 loop: CSVYTNTAYGYTF. The CDR3 DNA reads as TGCAGCGTGTACACAAACACCGCCTATGGCTACACCTTC.

The gene calls are TRBV7-9 and TRBJ1-2; 7 nucleotides agree with TRBD1. J lost 0 bases, V lost 5 bases, and 12 bases had no gene match. CDR3 length equals 17 residues. CDR1 SEHNR and CDR2 FQNEAQ come from the germline V gene (reference sequence). The CDR3 here is CASSKLPGQSTNYGYTF. DNA of the CDR3: TGTGCCAGCAGCAAACTTCCGGGACAGTCGACTAACTATGGCTACACCTTC.